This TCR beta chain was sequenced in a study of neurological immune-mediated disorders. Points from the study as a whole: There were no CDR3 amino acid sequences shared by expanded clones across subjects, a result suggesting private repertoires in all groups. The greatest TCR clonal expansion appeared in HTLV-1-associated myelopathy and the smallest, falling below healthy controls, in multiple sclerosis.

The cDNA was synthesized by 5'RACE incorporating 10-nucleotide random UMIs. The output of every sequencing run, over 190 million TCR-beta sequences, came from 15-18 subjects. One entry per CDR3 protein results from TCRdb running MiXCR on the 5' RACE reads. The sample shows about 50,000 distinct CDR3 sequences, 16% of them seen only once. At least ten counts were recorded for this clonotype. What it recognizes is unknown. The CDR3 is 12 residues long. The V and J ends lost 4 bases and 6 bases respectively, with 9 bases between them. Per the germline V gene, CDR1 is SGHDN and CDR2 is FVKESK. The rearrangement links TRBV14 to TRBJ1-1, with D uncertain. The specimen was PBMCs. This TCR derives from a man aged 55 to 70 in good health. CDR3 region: CASSPSLAEAFF. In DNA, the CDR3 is TGTGCCAGCAGCCCTAGCTTAGCTGAAGCTTTCTTT.